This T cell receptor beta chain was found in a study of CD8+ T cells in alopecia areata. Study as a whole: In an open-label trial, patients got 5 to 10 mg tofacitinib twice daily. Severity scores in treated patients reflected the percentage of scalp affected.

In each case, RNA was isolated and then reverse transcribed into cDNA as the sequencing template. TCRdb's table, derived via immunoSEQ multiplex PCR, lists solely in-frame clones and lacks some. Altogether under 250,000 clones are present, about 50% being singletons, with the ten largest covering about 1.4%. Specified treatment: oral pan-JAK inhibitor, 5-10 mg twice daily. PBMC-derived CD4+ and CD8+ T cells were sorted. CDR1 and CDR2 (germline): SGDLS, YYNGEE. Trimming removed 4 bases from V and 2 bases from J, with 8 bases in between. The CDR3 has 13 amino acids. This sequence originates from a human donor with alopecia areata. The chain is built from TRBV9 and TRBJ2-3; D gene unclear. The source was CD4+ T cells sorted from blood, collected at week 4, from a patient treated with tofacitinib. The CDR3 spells CASSTPDTDTQYF. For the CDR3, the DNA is TGTGCCAGCAGCACCCCTGACACAGATACGCAGTATTTT.